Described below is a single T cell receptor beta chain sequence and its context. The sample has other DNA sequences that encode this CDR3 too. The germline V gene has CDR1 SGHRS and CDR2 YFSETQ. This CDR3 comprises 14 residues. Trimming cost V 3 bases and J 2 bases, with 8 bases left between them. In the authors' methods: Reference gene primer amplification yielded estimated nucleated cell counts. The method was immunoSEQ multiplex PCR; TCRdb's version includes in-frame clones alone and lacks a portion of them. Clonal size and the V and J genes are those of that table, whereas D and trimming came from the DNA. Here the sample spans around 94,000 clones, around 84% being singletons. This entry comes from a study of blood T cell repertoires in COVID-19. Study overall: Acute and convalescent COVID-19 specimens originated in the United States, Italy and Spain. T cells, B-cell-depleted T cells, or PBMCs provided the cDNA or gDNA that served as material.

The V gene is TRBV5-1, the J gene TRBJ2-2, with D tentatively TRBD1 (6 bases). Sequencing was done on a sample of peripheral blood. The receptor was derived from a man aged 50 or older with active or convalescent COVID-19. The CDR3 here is CASSSGQNTGELFF. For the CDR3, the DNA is TGCGCCAGCAGCTCGGGACAAAACACCGGGGAGCTGTTTTTT.